One and the same sample provided the 22 T cell receptor beta chains below, sequenced in a study of blood T cell repertoires in COVID-19. Libraries were prepared by immunoSEQ multiplex PCR; TCRdb keeps only in-frame clonotypes and omits some of them. The repertoire consists of around 190,000 clones, with about 80% occurring once and the leading ten covering about 8%. The sequenced sample was peripheral blood. These receptors originate from a woman aged 55-70 years with COVID-19, enrolled during active disease.

This chain links TRBV5-4 with TRBJ2-6; 7 nucleotides line up with TRBD1. The CDR3 runs to 15 residues. The germline V gene has CDR1 SGHNT and CDR2 YYREEE (reference sequence). The V segment lost 4 bases and the J segment 1 base; nucleotides outside the gene matches: 2. CDR3 in amino acids: CASSPQGSGANVLTF. The CDR3, as DNA: TGTGCCAGCAGCCCACAGGGGTCTGGGGCCAACGTCCTGACTTTC.

The chain links TRBV19 to TRBJ2-7, with D possibly matching TRBD2 (5 bases). The CDR3 spans 14 residues. V was cut by 3 bases and J by 5 bases, with 14 bases left in between. Germline values: CDR1 LNHDA, CDR2 SQIVND (reference sequence). CDR3 in DNA: TGTGCCAGTAGTATGACTTCTAGCTCGGACGAGCAGTACTTC. This sequence encodes CASSMTSSSDEQYF. Variable domain in full (rest from reference TRBV19 and TRBJ2-7): DGGITQSPKYLFRKEGQNVTLSCEQNLNHDAMYWYRQDPGQGLRLIYYSQIVNDFQKGDIAEGYSVSREKKESFPLTVTSAQKNPTAFYLCASSMTSSSDEQYFGPGTRLTVT.

The chain employs TRBV27 and TRBJ2-1, with 9 bases fitting TRBD2. Germline V gives CDR1 MNHEY, CDR2 SMNVEV (reference sequence). The CDR3 has 17 residues. V shed 3 bases, J shed 0 bases, and the junction held 6 bases outside the gene matches. The CDR3 bases are TGTGCCAGCAGTTTCGGCCTAGCGGGAAGCTCCTACAATGAGCAGTTCTTC. The encoded protein is CASSFGLAGSSYNEQFF.

The gene calls are TRBV6-6 and TRBJ2-2; no reliable D call. The germline CDR1 and CDR2 sequences are MNHNY and SVGAGI (reference sequence). This CDR3 spans 13 amino acids. V was cut by 4 bases and J by 5 bases, with 8 bases left in between. Written as DNA, the CDR3 is TGTGCCAGCAGTTGGAGAACAACCGGGGAGCTGTTTTTT. Residues: CASSWRTTGELFF.

The chain has TRBV10-3 and TRBJ2-5, with TRBD2 matching over 7 bases. This CDR3 has 13 residues. J gave up 2 bases and V 5 bases, and 2 bases lay outside the gene matches. Looked up from germline, CDR1 is ENHRY and CDR2 is SYGVKD. CDR3 sequence: CAISRGLQETQYF. The CDR3 nucleotides are TGTGCCATCAGTAGGGGACTACAAGAGACCCAGTACTTC.

The J gene is TRBJ1-1, the V gene TRBV9; 11 positions agree with TRBD1. The V and J ends lost 3 bases and 7 bases, in that order; junction bases with no gene match: 8. CDR3 length equals 15 residues. Germline V gives CDR1 SGDLS, CDR2 YYNGEE. The CDR3 is CASSALPDRGLEAFF. CDR3 bases: TGTGCCAGCAGCGCTCTTCCGGACAGGGGGCTTGAAGCTTTCTTT.

CDR3: CASSLAGTSGNYNEQFF. The CDR3 DNA sequence: TGTGCCAGCAGCTTAGCTGGGACTAGCGGAAACTACAATGAGCAGTTCTTC. This chain connects TRBV7-2 to TRBJ2-1; 11 nucleotides line up with TRBD2. Germline CDR1 is SGHTA and CDR2 is FQGNSA. Losses at the gene ends were 0 bases for V and 3 bases for J; bases not matched to a gene: 4. This CDR3 has 17 residues.

The chain has TRBV28 and TRBJ2-1; 7 positions match TRBD1. V was clipped by 5 bases and J by 6 bases; unmatched bases: 13. Per the germline V gene, CDR1 is MDHEN and CDR2 is SYDVKM. The length of the CDR3 is 16 residues. This chain's CDR3 is CASSDRVRYRGNEQFF. CDR3 sequence (DNA): TGTGCCAGCAGTGACAGGGTTCGCTACCGGGGCAATGAGCAGTTCTTC. Full variable domain (outside the CDR3, taken from reference TRBV28 and TRBJ2-1): DVKVTQSSRYLVKRTGEKVFLECVQDMDHENMFWYRQDPGLGLRLIYFSYDVKMKEKGDIPEGYSVSREKKERFSLILESASTNQTSMYLCASSDRVRYRGNEQFFGPGTRLTVL.

The genes are TRBV7-9 and TRBJ2-4; 8 bases align to TRBD1. This CDR3 region has 14 residues. Germline trimming cut 2 bases from V and 8 bases from J; bases unmatched to any gene: 5. Germline V gene lookup returns CDR1 SEHNR and CDR2 FQNEAQ (reference sequence). The CDR3 DNA sequence: TGTGCCAGCAGCTTAAGTCAGGGGGCTTACATTCAGTACTTC. Its protein product is CASSLSQGAYIQYF.

The gene calls are TRBV21-1 and TRBJ1-6; the table gives TRBD1 as D, unverified against the DNA. TRBV21-1 is a recognized pseudogene. The CDR3 extends over 17 amino acids. The CDR3 sequence is CASSKDPTGYNNSPLHF. CDR3 sequence (DNA): TGTGCCAGCAGCAAAGACCCCACAGGGTACAATAATTCACCCCTCCACTTT.

This clone was seen just once. The V call is TRBV12-3 or TRBV12-4, the J call TRBJ1-1; D gene ambiguous. CDR3 length: 12 residues. The V and J ends lost 8 bases and 4 bases respectively, with 11 bases between them. The DNA of the CDR3 is TGTGCCAGCGGGAGGAGGAGCACTGAAGCTTTCTTT. Encoded protein: CASGRRSTEAFF.

The chain is built from TRBV7-3 and TRBJ1-5, with a weak D call TRBD1 (5 bases). This CDR3 is 15 amino acids long. V was pared by 2 bases and J by 4 bases, with 12 bases between. CDR1 and CDR2 from the germline V gene are SGHTA and FQGTGA. Written as DNA, the CDR3 is TGTGCCAGCAGCTTAGATGGGGCTGGGAATCAGCCCCAGCATTTT. Its protein product is CASSLDGAGNQPQHF.

The chain couples TRBV4-2 to TRBJ2-4; possibly TRBD1 for D (6 bases). V shed 0 bases and J shed 6 bases, with 9 bases lying between them. Germline V lookup: CDR1 LGHNA, CDR2 YNFKEQ. CDR3 length: 14 residues. The CDR3 here is CASSQEIRGNIQYF. CDR3 sequence (DNA): TGTGCCAGCAGCCAAGAAATCAGGGGAAACATTCAGTACTTC.

The rearrangement uses TRBV7-8 and TRBJ1-6, with 8 bases matching TRBD1. The CDR3 spans 15 residues. The V gene end was trimmed by 5 bases and the J gene end by 9 bases; junction bases not matched to a gene: 9. CDR1 and CDR2 (germline): SGHVS, FQNEAQ. In DNA, the CDR3 is TGTGCCAGCAGCCCGGAGACAGGGGCGGTTTCACCCCTCCACTTT. Protein sequence: CASSPETGAVSPLHF.

The chain is built from TRBV5-6 and TRBJ1-1; the D gene is possibly TRBD1 (6 bases). This CDR3 has 14 residues. Trimming stripped 2 bases from V and 11 bases from J, with 19 bases between. In germline, CDR1 is SGHDT, CDR2 YYEEEE. CDR3 bases: TGTGCCAGCAGCTTAAATTCAGGGGCGGCTCGGGCTTTCTTT. This gives the protein CASSLNSGAARAFF.

This clone was seen only a few times. The J gene is TRBJ2-4, the V gene TRBV6-1; TRBD1 is a possible D gene (5 bases). Looked up from germline, CDR1 is MNHNS and CDR2 is SASEGT. The V end was cut by 4 bases, the J end by 0 bases, with 19 bases between. The CDR3 totals 18 residues. For the CDR3, the DNA is TGTGCCAGCAGTGTGGGCCGGCAGGGCGGCATAGCCAAAAACATTCAGTACTTC. Translating gives CASSVGRQGGIAKNIQYF.

CDR3 protein: CSASSGLFKETQYF. Here the CDR3 DNA reads TGCAGTGCTAGTTCGGGACTATTCAAAGAGACCCAGTACTTC. The genes are TRBV20-1 and TRBJ2-5, with TRBD2 identical over 7 bases. This CDR3 is built from 14 residues. CDR1 is DFQATT and CDR2 is SNEGSKA in the germline V gene (reference sequence). The V and J ends lost 3 bases and 3 bases, in that order; junction bases with no gene match: 7.

This chain uses TRBV7-8 with TRBJ1-4, with 9 bases that match TRBD1. Germline V gene data show CDR1 as SGHVS and CDR2 as FQNEAQ. This CDR3 comprises 19 residues. J gave up 5 bases and V 2 bases, and 15 bases lay outside the gene matches. This chain's CDR3 is CASSLKRGGTGGLNEKLFF. CDR3 nucleotide sequence: TGTGCCAGCAGCTTAAAAAGGGGGGGCACAGGGGGCTTAAATGAAAAACTGTTTTTT.

The CDR3 nucleotides are TGTGCCTTCCACCTCCCCGGAGGATCCTATAATTCACCCCTCCACTTT. Translation: CAFHLPGGSYNSPLHF. The chain is built from TRBV10-3 and TRBJ1-6; D is uncertain. The CDR3 length is 16 residues. V lost 11 bases, J lost 1 base, and 18 bases lay in between. Germline V gene lookup returns CDR1 ENHRY and CDR2 SYGVKD.

Concerning this clone: One junction end disagrees with the germline gene, perhaps due to a read error. CDR3 loop: CAWSAGTGASF. Here the CDR3 DNA reads TGTGCCTGGAGCGCCGGGACAGGGGCGAGCTTC. The rearrangement joins TRBV30 to TRBJ2-7; 10 bases fit TRBD1. Germline-derived CDR1 and CDR2 are GTSNPN and SVGIG (reference sequence). CDR3 length equals 11 residues.

The genes are TRBV20-1 and TRBJ2-7; TRBD2 matches 10 bases. V was clipped by 3 bases and J by 4 bases; unmatched bases: 9. The CDR3 length is 15 residues. CDR1 is DFQATT, CDR2 SNEGSKA, per germline (reference sequence). DNA for the CDR3: TGCAGTGCTAGTGGGCAGCGGGAGGGCTTTTACGAGCAGTACTTC. It is translated as CSASGQREGFYEQYF.

The V call is TRBV19, the J call TRBJ1-2; D is unclear. Per the germline V gene, CDR1 is LNHDA and CDR2 is SQIVND (reference sequence). There are 13 residues in the CDR3. Trimming cost V 7 bases and J 1 base, with 10 bases left between them. CDR3 in amino acids: CASTRHDNYGYTF. CDR3 DNA: TGTGCCAGTACAAGACACGATAACTATGGCTACACCTTC.